The next 17 T cell receptor beta chains were all read from a single sample in a study of identical twins (dated by TCRdb to 2016 to 2017). Library prep was done by 5' RACE. Sequencing used an Illumina HiSeq 2000. TCRdb cleaned the public reads at Q25 with fastp, built clones with MiXCR and kept in-frame beta chains. Every CDR3 protein is listed once, alongside the most common genes and DNA of its rows. This sample gives some 690,000 distinct CDR3 sequences in total; less than 25% of them show up just once. Roughly 4.3% of the sample belongs to the ten largest clones. A further study also used this sample, focusing on T cells expressing NK-cell markers.

Source material: PBMCs. The receptors here all came from a woman under 30 in good health.

This clonotype was recorded at least ten times. V and J are TRBV20-1 and TRBJ2-3, with 7 bases aligning to TRBD1. J lost 5 bases, V lost 6 bases, and 11 bases had no gene match. Germline V gene sequence: CDR1 DFQATT, CDR2 SNEGSKA (reference sequence). The length of the CDR3 is 14 residues. CDR3 in DNA: TGCAGTGCAGCGGACAGGCTAAGTGGAGATACGCAGTATTTT. This translates into CSAADRLSGDTQYF.

V usage is TRBV3-1 and J usage is TRBJ2-1; D tentatively fits TRBD1 or TRBD2 (6 bases each). The germline V and J ends were trimmed by 8 bases and 4 bases, with 12 bases remaining between them. Per germline, CDR1 LGHDT and CDR2 YNNKEL (reference sequence). This CDR3 comprises 13 residues. This CDR3 reads CASGGGIYNEQFF. The CDR3 coding sequence is TGTGCCAGCGGGGGCGGGATTTACAATGAGCAGTTCTTC.

This clonotype was counted between two and nine times. DNA for the CDR3: TGTGCCAGCAGCTCCCTTCATTACGAGCAGTACTTC. Translating it yields CASSSLHYEQYF. V is TRBV7-9 and J is TRBJ2-7, with D hard to call. V dropped 4 bases and J dropped 4 bases, with 8 bases sitting between them. The CDR3 sequence is 12 residues long. The germline V gene encodes CDR1 SEHNR and CDR2 FQNEAQ (reference sequence). Full variable domain (outside the CDR3, taken from reference TRBV7-9 and TRBJ2-7): DTGVSQNPRHKITKRGQNVTFRCDPISEHNRLYWYRQTLGQGPEFLTYFQNEAQLEKSRLLSDRFSAERPKGSFSTLEIQRTEQGDSAMYLCASSSLHYEQYFGPGTRLTVT.

This clonotype occurred a few times. V is TRBV20-1 and J is TRBJ2-7; tentatively, D is TRBD1 or TRBD2 (5 bases each). The CDR3 sequence is 12 residues long. Germline V gene data show CDR1 as DFQATT and CDR2 as SNEGSKA (reference sequence). V lost 5 bases and J 4 bases, leaving 12 bases between the germline ends. The CDR3 region is CSADRGGYEQYF. CDR3 DNA: TGCAGTGCTGACCGGGGCGGGTACGAGCAGTACTTC.

This chain uses TRBV20-1 with TRBJ1-4; D is perhaps TRBD1 (5 bases). The CDR3 is 14 amino acids. V was shortened by 0 bases and J by 8 bases, with 13 bases between the two germline ends. CDR1 is DFQATT and CDR2 is SNEGSKA in the germline V gene (reference sequence). The CDR3 sequence: CSARDLGVDEKLFF. CDR3 DNA: TGCAGTGCTAGAGATTTAGGGGTTGACGAAAAACTGTTTTTT.

The chain links TRBV15 to TRBJ2-3, with a weak D call TRBD2 (5 bases). Trimming removed 6 bases at V and 5 bases at J, with 12 bases between. Looked up from germline, CDR1 is LNHNV and CDR2 is YYDKDF (reference sequence). There are 13 residues in the CDR3. The CDR3 coding sequence is TGTGCCACCAGTTTAACGGGGAAAGATACGCAGTATTTT. Protein: CATSLTGKDTQYF.

The table lists this clonotype with many counts. The chain recombines TRBV7-6 with TRBJ2-5; D might be TRBD1 or TRBD2, each matching 6 bases. The CDR3 contains 17 residues. Trimming shortened V by 7 bases and J by 4 bases, and 25 bases separated the two germline ends. Looked up from germline, CDR1 is SGHVS and CDR2 is FNYEAQ. The CDR3 nucleotides are TGTGCCAGCACCTCCGGGGGCCTCCTTTCCGTCCGAGAGACCCAGTACTTC. Amino acids: CASTSGGLLSVRETQYF.

This clonotype has at least ten counts. J is TRBJ1-5 and V is TRBV12-3 or TRBV12-4; D call uncertain. The length of the CDR3 is 13 residues. Between the trimmed V and J ends, which lost 3 bases and 8 bases, there was a span of 11 bases. The CDR3 bases are TGTGCCAGCAGTTTTTCCTTGGCAAAGCCCCAGCATTTT. Amino acids: CASSFSLAKPQHF.

This clonotype was observed a few times. The rearrangement links TRBV20-1 to TRBJ2-3; possible D gene TRBD2, 7 bases. Germline V gene lookup returns CDR1 DFQATT and CDR2 SNEGSKA (reference sequence). V was trimmed by 5 bases and J by 5 bases, leaving 14 bases between them. CDR3 size: 13 residues. CDR3 region: CSAAPGGGDTQYF. CDR3 in DNA: TGCAGTGCTGCCCCGGGGGGCGGAGATACGCAGTATTTT.

This clonotype was found a few times. The chain links TRBV7-2 to TRBJ2-7; 11 bases are shared with TRBD2. Germline CDR1 and CDR2: SGHTA and FQGNSA. Trimming at V came to 5 bases and at J to 2 bases, leaving 5 bases not matched to a gene. The CDR3 runs 15 residues. CDR3 amino acids: CASSKTSGTPYEQYF. Written as DNA, the CDR3 is TGTGCCAGCAGCAAGACTAGCGGGACACCCTACGAGCAGTACTTC.

This chain connects TRBV7-9 to TRBJ1-2; 7 bases are shared with TRBD1. The V and J ends lost 0 bases and 1 base, in that order; junction bases with no gene match: 8. Germline V gene data show CDR1 as SEHNR and CDR2 as FQNEAQ (reference sequence). The CDR3 totals 17 residues. The DNA of the CDR3 is TGTGCCAGCAGCTTAGCTGGGACAGAAGGACTTAACTATGGCTACACCTTC. This gives the protein CASSLAGTEGLNYGYTF.

The chain combines TRBV18 with TRBJ1-2; no clear D gene. Looked up from germline, CDR1 is KGHSH and CDR2 is LQKENI. Trimming pared 3 bases from V and 4 bases from J, leaving 12 bases between. This CDR3 has 14 residues. CDR3 nucleotide sequence: TGTGCCAGCTCACCGTCCAGTTATCGCTATGGCTACACCTTC. Its protein is CASSPSSYRYGYTF.

This clonotype showed up just a few times. The CDR3 DNA follows: TGTGCCAGCAGCCCCCTCGTGGGGCAGACCTACGAGCAGTACTTC. This gives the protein CASSPLVGQTYEQYF. The J gene is TRBJ2-7, the V gene TRBV6-1; possible D gene TRBD1, 5 bases. V was cut by 6 bases and J by 2 bases, with 17 bases left in between. This CDR3 is 15 amino acids long. Germline CDR1 reads MNHNS; CDR2 reads SASEGT.

V is TRBV6-5 and J is TRBJ1-3; possible D gene TRBD1, 5 bases. Germline V lookup: CDR1 MNHEY, CDR2 SVGAGI. The CDR3 length is 16 residues. V lost 4 bases to trimming and J lost 7 bases, with 20 bases between them. The CDR3 coding sequence is TGTGCCAGCAGTTCCGATCCCCAGGGCTATCGGAACACCATATATTTT. Translated: CASSSDPQGYRNTIYF.

The chain is built from TRBV12-3 or TRBV12-4 and TRBJ1-5; TRBD1 aligns across 8 bases. This CDR3 region has 15 residues. With 1 base clipped from V and 7 bases from J, the junction kept 6 bases outside the gene matches. The CDR3 DNA reads TGTGCCAGCAGTTTAGGGACAGGGCGGGGGCAGCCCCAGCATTTT. Translation: CASSLGTGRGQPQHF.

The V call is TRBV10-3, the J call TRBJ2-7; the D gene is possibly TRBD2 (5 bases). V was trimmed by 6 bases and J by 9 bases, leaving 12 bases between them. The CDR3 extends over 11 amino acids. CDR1 is ENHRY, CDR2 SYGVKD, per germline. The CDR3 protein is CAIRAGPAQYF. CDR3 DNA sequence: TGTGCCATCAGGGCGGGCCCGGCGCAGTACTTC.

This clonotype was detected only a few times. This chain joins TRBV5-1 and TRBJ2-1; 7 bases agree with TRBD1. The V gene end was trimmed by 0 bases and the J gene end by 10 bases; junction bases not matched to a gene: 7. From germline, CDR1 is SGHRS and CDR2 YFSETQ. The CDR3 spans 14 residues. The CDR3 reads CASSLEQGGFEQFF. The CDR3 DNA is TGCGCCAGCAGCTTGGAGCAAGGGGGCTTCGAGCAGTTCTTC.